This T cell receptor beta chain stems from a study of response to subunit inactivated influenza vaccine. This clonotype was seen a few times. Trimming cost V 1 base and J 0 bases, with 16 bases left between them. The CDR3 contains 18 residues. Germline loops: CDR1 MNHEY, CDR2 SVGAGI. TCRdb analysed the RT-PCR reads with MiXCR anew, one entry per CDR3 protein. Of 150,000 to 200,000 distinct CDR3 sequences in the sample, around 12% were seen once. The same sample was also studied in work on T cells expressing NK-cell markers. That report adds: For TCR beta, cDNA was produced by 5'RACE template switching with UMIs. Out of eight donors sequenced, seven tested HCMV-seropositive and the remaining one seronegative. More than five donors had dominant NKG2C+ clonotypes that comprised roughly 1.0-8% of their CD8+ T cells.

Source: CD8+ T cells sorted from PBMCs, taken about 13 days after vaccination. This TCR was recovered from a man aged 50 or older who received an inactivated influenza vaccine. This chain uses TRBV6-5 with TRBJ1-5; tentatively, D is TRBD1 (5 bases). The CDR3 loop is CASSYLPPGRFSNQPQHF. DNA of the CDR3: TGTGCCAGCAGTTACTTGCCCCCGGGACGCTTTAGCAATCAGCCCCAGCATTTT.